This T cell receptor (beta chain) was sequenced in a study of CD8+CD57+ T cells in acquired aplastic anemia. Study-wide findings and caveats: CD8+ Simpson's diversity did not differ significantly between patients and controls. Patients and controls had in common 25 to 30 CD8+ CDR3 sequences.

Of note for this clonotype: Its cognate antigen is unknown. Relative to the germline gene, one junction end is altered; a read error may explain this.

Using genomic DNA as the template, TCR beta VDJ and CDR3 profiling was carried out. TCRdb re-called the reads with MiXCR, one entry per CDR3 protein. The sample records about 180,000 distinct CDR3 sequences, 55% to 65% being singletons. Patients selected for sequencing had displayed CD8+CD57+ cell expansion by flow cytometry. All patients had severe acquired aplastic anemia. This CDR3 contains 16 residues. The germline V gene has CDR1 SGHVS and CDR2 FNYEAQ. V and J are TRBV7-6 and TRBJ1-1, with TRBD1 matching 8 bases. The sequence came from a human donor with aplastic anemia. The sequenced sample consisted of sorted CD4+, CD8+, or CD8+CD57+ T cells (not recorded which) from PBMCs. CDR3 sequence (DNA): TGTGCCAGCAGCCCAATTGGACAGGGCGGGAACGCTGAAGCTTTCTTT. It codes for CASSPIGQGGNAEAFF. Full variable domain (missing parts from reference TRBV7-6 and TRBJ1-1): GAGVSQSPRYKVTKRGQDVALRCDPISGHVSLYWYRQALGQGPEFLTYFNYEAQQDKSGLPNDRFSAERPEGSISTLTIQRTEQRDSAMYRCASSPIGQGGNAEAFFGQGTRLTVV.